This TCR beta chain was observed in a study of blood T cell repertoires in COVID-19. Produced via immunoSEQ multiplex PCR; TCRdb's table is partial and in-frame only. The profile shows 430,000 or so clones, roughly 90% of them singletons. This TCR derives from a woman aged 40 to 50 who had recovered from COVID-19. Sequences were obtained from PBMCs or T cells enriched from blood (not recorded which).

As DNA, the CDR3 is TGTGCCTGGAGTAGCCTTAGCACAGATACGCAGTATTTT. Protein sequence: CAWSSLSTDTQYF. The chain is built from TRBV30 and TRBJ2-3; no definite D call. CDR1 and CDR2 from the germline V gene are GTSNPN and SVGIG (reference sequence). This CDR3 is 13 amino acids long. V lost 2 bases, J lost 0 bases, and 6 bases lay in between.